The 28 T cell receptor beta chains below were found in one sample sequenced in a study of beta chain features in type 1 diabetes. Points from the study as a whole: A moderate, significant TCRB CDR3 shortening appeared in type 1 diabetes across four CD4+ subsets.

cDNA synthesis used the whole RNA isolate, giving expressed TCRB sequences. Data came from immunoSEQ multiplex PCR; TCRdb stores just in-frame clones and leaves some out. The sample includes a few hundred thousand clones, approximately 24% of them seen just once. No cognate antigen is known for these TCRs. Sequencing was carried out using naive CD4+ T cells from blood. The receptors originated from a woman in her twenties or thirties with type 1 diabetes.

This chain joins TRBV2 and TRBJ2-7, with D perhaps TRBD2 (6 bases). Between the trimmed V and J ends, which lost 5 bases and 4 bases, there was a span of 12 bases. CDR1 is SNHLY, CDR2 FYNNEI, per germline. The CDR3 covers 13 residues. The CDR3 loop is CASSTGLQYEQYF. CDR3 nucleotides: TGTGCCAGCAGTACCGGACTACAATACGAGCAGTACTTC. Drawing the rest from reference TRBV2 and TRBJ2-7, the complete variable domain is EPEVTQTPSHQVTQMGQEVILRCVPISNHLYFYWYRQILGQKVEFLVSFYNNEISEKSEIFDDQFSVERPDGSNFTLKIRSTKLEDSAMYFCASSTGLQYEQYFGPGTRLTVT.

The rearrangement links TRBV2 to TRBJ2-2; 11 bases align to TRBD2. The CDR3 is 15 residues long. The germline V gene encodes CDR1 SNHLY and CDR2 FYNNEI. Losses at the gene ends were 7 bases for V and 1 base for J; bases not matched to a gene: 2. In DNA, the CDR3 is TGTGCCAGCACCGGGACTAGCGGGAACACCGGGGAGCTGTTTTTT. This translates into CASTGTSGNTGELFF.

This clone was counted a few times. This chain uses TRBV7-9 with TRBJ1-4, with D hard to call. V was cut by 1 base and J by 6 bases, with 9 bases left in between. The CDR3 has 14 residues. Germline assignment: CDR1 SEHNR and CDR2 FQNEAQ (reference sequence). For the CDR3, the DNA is TGTGCCAGCAGCTTAGTGCAGGTCGATGAAAAACTGTTTTTT. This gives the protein CASSLVQVDEKLFF.

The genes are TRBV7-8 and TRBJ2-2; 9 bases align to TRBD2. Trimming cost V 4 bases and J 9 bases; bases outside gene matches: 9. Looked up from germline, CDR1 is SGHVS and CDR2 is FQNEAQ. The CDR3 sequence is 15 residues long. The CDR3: CASSSEGREGRELFF. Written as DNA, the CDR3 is TGTGCCAGCAGCTCAGAAGGGCGGGAGGGTAGGGAGCTGTTTTTT.

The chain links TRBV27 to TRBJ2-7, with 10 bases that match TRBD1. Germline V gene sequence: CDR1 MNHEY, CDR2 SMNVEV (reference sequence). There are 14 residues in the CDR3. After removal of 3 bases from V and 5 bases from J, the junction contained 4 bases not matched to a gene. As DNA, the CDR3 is TGTGCCAGCAGTTTGCCCGGGACAGGGGACGAGCAGTACTTC. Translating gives CASSLPGTGDEQYF.

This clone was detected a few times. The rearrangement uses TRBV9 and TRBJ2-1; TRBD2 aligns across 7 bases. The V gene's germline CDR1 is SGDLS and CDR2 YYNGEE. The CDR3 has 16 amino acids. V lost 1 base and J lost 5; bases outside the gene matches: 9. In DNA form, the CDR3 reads TGTGCCAGCAGCGTATTTTGGGAGGGTTACGACAATGAGCAGTTCTTC. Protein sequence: CASSVFWEGYDNEQFF.

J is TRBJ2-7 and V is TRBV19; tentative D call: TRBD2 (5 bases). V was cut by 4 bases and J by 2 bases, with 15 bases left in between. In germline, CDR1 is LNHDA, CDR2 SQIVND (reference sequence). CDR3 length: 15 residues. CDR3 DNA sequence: TGTGCCAGTAGTAAGAGCGGTAACTCCGCCTACGAGCAGTACTTC. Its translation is CASSKSGNSAYEQYF.

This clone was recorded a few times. CDR3 sequence: CAWNYPLPYGYTF. The CDR3, as DNA: TGTGCCTGGAATTACCCCCTACCCTATGGCTACACCTTC. The rearrangement joins TRBV30 to TRBJ1-2, with unresolved D. Per germline, CDR1 GTSNPN and CDR2 SVGIG (reference sequence). V lost 4 bases and J lost 4, with 13 bases in between. The CDR3 loop spans 13 amino acids. The full variable domain, with the rest looked up from reference TRBV30 and TRBJ1-2, is SQTIHQWPATLVQPVGSPLSLECTVEGTSNPNLYWYRQAAGRGLQLLFYSVGIGQISSEVPQNLSASRPQDRQFILSSKKLLLSDSGFYLCAWNYPLPYGYTFGSGTRLTVV.

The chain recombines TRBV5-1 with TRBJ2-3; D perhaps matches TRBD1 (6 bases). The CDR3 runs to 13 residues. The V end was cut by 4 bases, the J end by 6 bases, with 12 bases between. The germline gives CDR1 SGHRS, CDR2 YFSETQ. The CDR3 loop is CASSATGSDTQYF. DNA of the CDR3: TGCGCCAGCAGCGCTACAGGGTCGGATACGCAGTATTTT.

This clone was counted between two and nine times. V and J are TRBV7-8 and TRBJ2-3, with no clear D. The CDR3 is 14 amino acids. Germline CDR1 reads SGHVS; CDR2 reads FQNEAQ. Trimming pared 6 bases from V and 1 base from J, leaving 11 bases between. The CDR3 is CASRGPGRTDTQYF. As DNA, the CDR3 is TGTGCCAGCAGAGGCCCAGGCCGCACAGATACGCAGTATTTT.

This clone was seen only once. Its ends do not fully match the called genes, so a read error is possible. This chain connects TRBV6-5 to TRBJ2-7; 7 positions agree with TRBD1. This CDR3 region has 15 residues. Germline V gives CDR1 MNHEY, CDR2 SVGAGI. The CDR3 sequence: CASSLTGPISSEQYF. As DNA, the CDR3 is TGTGCCAGCAGTTTGACAGGGCCGATTTCCTCCGAGCAGTACTTC.

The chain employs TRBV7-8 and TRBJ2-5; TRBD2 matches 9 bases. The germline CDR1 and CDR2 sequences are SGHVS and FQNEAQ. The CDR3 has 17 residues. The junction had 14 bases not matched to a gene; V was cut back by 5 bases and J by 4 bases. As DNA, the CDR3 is TGTGCCAGCAGCCCAGCTTACGCGCGGGAGGGGGGAGAGACCCAGTACTTC. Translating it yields CASSPAYAREGGETQYF.

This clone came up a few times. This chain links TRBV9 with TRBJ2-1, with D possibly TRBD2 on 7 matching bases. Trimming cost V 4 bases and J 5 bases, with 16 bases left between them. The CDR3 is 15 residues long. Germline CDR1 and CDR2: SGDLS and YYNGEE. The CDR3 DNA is TGTGCCAGCAGCCCCCAGGGGAGGGCCGACAATGAGCAGTTCTTC. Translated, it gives CASSPQGRADNEQFF.

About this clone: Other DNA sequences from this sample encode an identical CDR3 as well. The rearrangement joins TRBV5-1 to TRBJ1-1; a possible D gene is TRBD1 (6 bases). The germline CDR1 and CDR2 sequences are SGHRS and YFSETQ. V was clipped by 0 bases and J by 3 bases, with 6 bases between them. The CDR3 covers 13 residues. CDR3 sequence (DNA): TGCGCCAGCAGCTTGGCAGGGGACACTGAAGCTTTCTTT. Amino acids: CASSLAGDTEAFF.

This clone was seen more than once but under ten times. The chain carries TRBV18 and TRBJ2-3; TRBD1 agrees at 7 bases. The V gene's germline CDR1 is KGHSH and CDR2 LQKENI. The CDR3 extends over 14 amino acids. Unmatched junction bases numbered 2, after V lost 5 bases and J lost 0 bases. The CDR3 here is CASSGQDSTDTQYF. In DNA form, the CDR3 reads TGTGCCAGCTCAGGACAGGATAGCACAGATACGCAGTATTTT. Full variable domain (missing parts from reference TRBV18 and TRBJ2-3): NAGVMQNPRHLVRRRGQEARLRCSPMKGHSHVYWYRQLPEEGLKFMVYLQKENIIDESGMPKERFSAEFPKEGPSILRIQQVVRGDSAAYFCASSGQDSTDTQYFGPGTRLTVL.

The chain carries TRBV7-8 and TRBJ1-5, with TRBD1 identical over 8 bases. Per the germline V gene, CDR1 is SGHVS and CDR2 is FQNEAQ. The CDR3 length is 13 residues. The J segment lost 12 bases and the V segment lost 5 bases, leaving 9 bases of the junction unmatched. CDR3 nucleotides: TGTGCCAGCAGCCCCTACGGACAGGGTCGCCAGCATTTT. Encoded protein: CASSPYGQGRQHF. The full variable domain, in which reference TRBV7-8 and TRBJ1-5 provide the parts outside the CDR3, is GAGVSQSPRYKVAKRGQDVALRCDPISGHVSLFWYQQALGQGPEFLTYFQNEAQLDKSGLPSDRFFAERPEGSVSTLKIQRTQQEDSAVYLCASSPYGQGRQHFGDGTRLSIL.

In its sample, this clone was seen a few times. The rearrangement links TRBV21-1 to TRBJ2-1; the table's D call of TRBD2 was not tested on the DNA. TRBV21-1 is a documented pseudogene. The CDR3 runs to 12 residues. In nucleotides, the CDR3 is TGTGCCAGCAGCAAATCGCGTAATGAGCAGTTCTTC. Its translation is CASSKSRNEQFF.

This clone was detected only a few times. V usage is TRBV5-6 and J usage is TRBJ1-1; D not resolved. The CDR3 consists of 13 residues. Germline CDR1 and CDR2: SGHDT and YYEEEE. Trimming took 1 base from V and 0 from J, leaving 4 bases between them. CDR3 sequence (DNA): TGTGCCAGCAGCTTGTATATGAACACTGAAGCTTTCTTT. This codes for CASSLYMNTEAFF.

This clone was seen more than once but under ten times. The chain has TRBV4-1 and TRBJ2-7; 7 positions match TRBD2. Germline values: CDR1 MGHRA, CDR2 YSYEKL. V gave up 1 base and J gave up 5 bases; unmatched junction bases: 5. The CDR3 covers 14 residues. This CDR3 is CASSQVVGRHEQYF. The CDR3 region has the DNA TGCGCCAGCAGCCAAGTCGTCGGGAGGCACGAGCAGTACTTC.

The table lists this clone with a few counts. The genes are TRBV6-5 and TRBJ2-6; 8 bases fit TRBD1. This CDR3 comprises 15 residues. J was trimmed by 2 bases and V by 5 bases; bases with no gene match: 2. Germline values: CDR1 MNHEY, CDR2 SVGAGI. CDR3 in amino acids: CASSQQGAGANVLTF. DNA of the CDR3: TGTGCCAGCAGTCAACAGGGGGCTGGGGCCAACGTCCTGACTTTC.

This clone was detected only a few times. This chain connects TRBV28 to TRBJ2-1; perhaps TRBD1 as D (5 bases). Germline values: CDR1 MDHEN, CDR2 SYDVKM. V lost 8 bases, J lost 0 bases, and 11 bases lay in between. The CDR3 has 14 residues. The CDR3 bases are TGTGCCAGCCGGACCAGGGACTCCTACAATGAGCAGTTCTTC. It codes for CASRTRDSYNEQFF.

CDR3 in DNA: TGCAGTGCTGGCACTAGCTATGAGCAGTTCTTC. Its protein product is CSAGTSYEQFF. V is TRBV20-1 and J is TRBJ2-1; tentatively, D is TRBD2 (6 bases). CDR1 is DFQATT, CDR2 SNEGSKA, per germline (reference sequence). The CDR3 is 11 residues long. V was cut by 5 bases and J by 8 bases, with 10 bases left in between.

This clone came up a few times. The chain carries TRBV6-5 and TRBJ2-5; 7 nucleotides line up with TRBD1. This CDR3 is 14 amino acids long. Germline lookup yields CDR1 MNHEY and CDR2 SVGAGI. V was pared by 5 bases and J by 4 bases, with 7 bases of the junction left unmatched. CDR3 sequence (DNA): TGTGCCAGCAGTACACAGGGGTCTGGAGAGACCCAGTACTTC. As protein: CASSTQGSGETQYF.

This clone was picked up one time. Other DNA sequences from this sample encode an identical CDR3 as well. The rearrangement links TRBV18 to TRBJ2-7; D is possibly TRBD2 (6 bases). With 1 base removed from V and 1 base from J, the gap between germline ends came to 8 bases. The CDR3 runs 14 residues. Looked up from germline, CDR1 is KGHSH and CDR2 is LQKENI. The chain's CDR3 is CASSPRDSSYEQYF. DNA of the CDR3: TGTGCCAGCTCACCACGGGACTCTTCCTACGAGCAGTACTTC. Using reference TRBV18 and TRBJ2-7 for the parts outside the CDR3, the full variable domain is NAGVMQNPRHLVRRRGQEARLRCSPMKGHSHVYWYRQLPEEGLKFMVYLQKENIIDESGMPKERFSAEFPKEGPSILRIQQVVRGDSAAYFCASSPRDSSYEQYFGPGTRLTVT.

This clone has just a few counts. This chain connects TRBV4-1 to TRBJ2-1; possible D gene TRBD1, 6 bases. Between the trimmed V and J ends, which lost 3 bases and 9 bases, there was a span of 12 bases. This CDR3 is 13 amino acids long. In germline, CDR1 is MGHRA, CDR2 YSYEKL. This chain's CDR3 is CASSQGAETEQFF. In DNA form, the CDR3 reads TGCGCCAGCAGCCAGGGGGCCGAGACTGAGCAGTTCTTC.

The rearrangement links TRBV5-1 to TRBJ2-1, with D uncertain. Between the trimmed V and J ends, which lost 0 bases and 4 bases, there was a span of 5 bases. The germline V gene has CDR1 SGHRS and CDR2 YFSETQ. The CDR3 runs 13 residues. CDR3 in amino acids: CASSLDNYNEQFF. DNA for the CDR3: TGCGCCAGCAGCTTGGACAATTACAATGAGCAGTTCTTC.

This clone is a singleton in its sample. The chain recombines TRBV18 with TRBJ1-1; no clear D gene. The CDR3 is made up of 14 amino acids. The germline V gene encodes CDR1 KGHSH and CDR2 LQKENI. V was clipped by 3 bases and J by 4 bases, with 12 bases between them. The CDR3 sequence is CASSPTGGGTEAFF. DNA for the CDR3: TGTGCCAGCTCACCGACTGGCGGCGGCACTGAAGCTTTCTTT.

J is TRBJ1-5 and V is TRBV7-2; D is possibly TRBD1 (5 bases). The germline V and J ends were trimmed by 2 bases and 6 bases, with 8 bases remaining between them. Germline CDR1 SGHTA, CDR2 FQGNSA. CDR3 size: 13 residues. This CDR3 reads CASSLIGGQPQHF. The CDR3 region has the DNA TGTGCCAGCAGCTTAATCGGGGGTCAGCCCCAGCATTTT. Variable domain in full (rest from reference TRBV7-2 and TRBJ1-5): GAGVSQSPSNKVTEKGKDVELRCDPISGHTALYWYRQSLGQGLEFLIYFQGNSAPDKSGLPSDRFSAERTGGSVSTLTIQRTQQEDSAVYLCASSLIGGQPQHFGDGTRLSIL.